The 15 T cell receptor beta chains given below trace back to one sample, sequenced in a study of blood T cell repertoires in COVID-19. The repertoire was sequenced with immunoSEQ multiplex PCR; TCRdb's copy has only in-frame clones and lacks some. In the table there are about 320,000 clones, roughly 90% of which are singletons. What was sequenced was peripheral blood. These receptors originate from a woman in her 30s with COVID-19, enrolled during active disease.

V and J are TRBV10-3 and TRBJ2-2, with D perhaps TRBD2 (6 bases). With 3 bases removed from V and 6 bases from J, the gap between germline ends came to 14 bases. The germline CDR1 and CDR2 sequences are ENHRY and SYGVKD. The CDR3 consists of 15 residues. The CDR3 region has the DNA TGTGCCATCAGTGAAGGAGGGGCGAGCGCCGGGGAGCTGTTTTTT. Residues: CAISEGGASAGELFF.

The V gene is TRBV19, the J gene TRBJ1-4; D is undetermined. Per the germline V gene, CDR1 is LNHDA and CDR2 is SQIVND (reference sequence). The CDR3 sequence is 11 residues long. Trimming cost V 1 base and J 8 bases, with 2 bases left between them. The CDR3 DNA is TGTGCCAGTAGTATAGCGGAAAAACTGTTTTTT. Translation gives CASSIAEKLFF.

This clone was seen only once. This chain uses TRBV5-4 with TRBJ2-7; 11 bases are a match to TRBD1. The V segment lost 1 base and the J segment 5 bases; nucleotides outside the gene matches: 5. Germline loops: CDR1 SGHNT, CDR2 YYREEE (reference sequence). This CDR3 comprises 15 residues. The CDR3 is CASSLSGQGVNEQYF. CDR3 coding DNA: TGTGCCAGCAGCTTGTCGGGACAGGGGGTAAACGAGCAGTACTTC. Full variable domain (missing parts from reference TRBV5-4 and TRBJ2-7): ETGVTQSPTHLIKTRGQQVTLRCSSQSGHNTVSWYQQALGQGPQFIFQYYREEENGRGNFPPRFSGLQFPNYSSELNVNALELDDSALYLCASSLSGQGVNEQYFGPGTRLTVT.

V usage is TRBV5-1 and J usage is TRBJ2-5; tentatively, D is TRBD2 (5 bases). The CDR3 has 17 residues. The V gene's germline CDR1 is SGHRS and CDR2 YFSETQ. The V end was cut by 5 bases, the J end by 1 base, with 21 bases between. In nucleotides, the CDR3 is TGCGCCAGCAGGTTTAGCATGAGGTGGAGGCCCCAAGAGACCCAGTACTTC. Translated: CASRFSMRWRPQETQYF.

V usage is TRBV7-2 and J usage is TRBJ1-2; a weak D match, TRBD1 (5 bases). The germline V gene has CDR1 SGHTA and CDR2 FQGNSA. The CDR3 runs 13 residues. V was clipped by 1 base and J by 7 bases, with 10 bases between them. The DNA for the CDR3 is TGTGCCAGCAGCTTAGGGCGGCAGGGTGGCTACACCTTC. It encodes CASSLGRQGGYTF.

The chain uses TRBV6-5 and TRBJ2-7, with TRBD2 as a possible D gene (6 bases). V gave up 4 bases and J gave up 3 bases, with 7 bases separating them. Germline CDR1 reads MNHEY; CDR2 reads SVGAGI. This CDR3 contains 12 residues. CDR3 sequence: CASSWDFYEQYF. Here the CDR3 DNA reads TGTGCCAGCAGTTGGGACTTCTACGAGCAGTACTTC.

On this clone itself: Distinct nucleotide sequences in the sample also encode this CDR3. The chain has TRBV9 and TRBJ1-1; D is undetermined. Trimming removed 0 bases from V and 0 bases from J, with 6 bases in between. Germline values: CDR1 SGDLS, CDR2 YYNGEE. The CDR3 loop spans 14 amino acids. The CDR3 here is CASSVDGVNTEAFF. The CDR3, as DNA: TGTGCCAGCAGCGTAGACGGGGTGAACACTGAAGCTTTCTTT. Full variable domain (remainder filled in from reference TRBV9 and TRBJ1-1): DSGVTQTPKHLITATGQRVTLRCSPRSGDLSVYWYQQSLDQGLQFLIQYYNGEERAKGNILERFSAQQFPDLHSELNLSSLELGDSALYFCASSVDGVNTEAFFGQGTRLTVV.

The rearrangement joins TRBV30 to TRBJ2-2; no definite D call. Germline assignment: CDR1 GTSNPN and CDR2 SVGIG (reference sequence). Trimming removed 2 bases from V and 4 bases from J, with 8 bases in between. This CDR3 contains 13 residues. The CDR3 sequence: CAWSITGTGELFF. Here the CDR3 DNA reads TGTGCCTGGAGTATAACCGGCACCGGGGAGCTGTTTTTT.

This clone was observed a single time. This chain links TRBV7-8 with TRBJ1-1; the match to TRBD1 covers 8 bases. Germline values: CDR1 SGHVS, CDR2 FQNEAQ. This CDR3 spans 15 amino acids. V was pared by 5 bases and J by 4 bases, with 9 bases of the junction left unmatched. The CDR3 here is CASSARTGLSTEAFF. As DNA, the CDR3 is TGTGCCAGCAGCGCCAGGACAGGGTTGAGCACTGAAGCTTTCTTT.

The chain recombines TRBV4-2 with TRBJ1-2; 9 nucleotides line up with TRBD1. CDR1 is LGHNA, CDR2 YNFKEQ, per germline. Losses at the gene ends were 3 bases for V and 7 bases for J; bases not matched to a gene: 12. This CDR3 is 16 amino acids long. The CDR3: CASSHVIRDRAGGYTF. CDR3 nucleotide sequence: TGTGCCAGCAGCCACGTCATCCGGGACAGGGCCGGTGGCTACACCTTC.

This rearrangement joins TRBV21-1 to TRBJ2-5; the table's D gene call, TRBD2, was not cross checked with the DNA. TRBV21-1 is a pseudogene segment. This CDR3 region has 13 residues. The CDR3 sequence is CASSKAERETQYF. CDR3 bases: TGTGCCAGCAGCAAAGCAGAGCGGGAGACCCAGTACTTC.

V is TRBV19 and J is TRBJ1-2; a weak D match, TRBD1 (5 bases). V was shortened by 3 bases and J by 8 bases, with 10 bases between the two germline ends. CDR3 size: 12 residues. Per germline, CDR1 LNHDA and CDR2 SQIVND (reference sequence). The CDR3 DNA sequence: TGTGCCAGTAGTATCGGGACTCTGGGCTACACCTTC. This gives the protein CASSIGTLGYTF. The full variable domain, rest sourced from reference TRBV19 and TRBJ1-2, is DGGITQSPKYLFRKEGQNVTLSCEQNLNHDAMYWYRQDPGQGLRLIYYSQIVNDFQKGDIAEGYSVSREKKESFPLTVTSAQKNPTAFYLCASSIGTLGYTFGSGTRLTVV.

As for this clone: This CDR3 is also generated by other DNA sequences in the sample. The CDR3 DNA sequence: TGCGCCAGCAGCTTCGGGGGGAGCTACGAGCAGTACTTC. This encodes CASSFGGSYEQYF. V is TRBV5-1 and J is TRBJ2-7; 7 bases line up with TRBD2. Germline V gene data show CDR1 as SGHRS and CDR2 as YFSETQ. J was trimmed by 3 bases and V by 2 bases; bases with no gene match: 2. This CDR3 spans 13 amino acids.

Only one count was recorded for this clone. The chain employs TRBV19 and TRBJ2-1; TRBD2 aligns across 9 bases. Germline V gene lookup returns CDR1 LNHDA and CDR2 SQIVND (reference sequence). The V segment lost 9 bases and the J segment 4 bases; nucleotides outside the gene matches: 16. This CDR3 is 17 amino acids long. The chain's CDR3 is CASNSWGERGVYNEQFF. The CDR3, as DNA: TGTGCCAGCAACAGCTGGGGGGAGCGGGGGGTGTACAATGAGCAGTTCTTC.

This clone was found a few times. The gene calls are TRBV7-2 and TRBJ1-2; tentatively, D is TRBD1 (5 bases). The CDR3 consists of 13 residues. Trimming stripped 6 bases from V and 5 bases from J, with 13 bases between. Germline CDR1 SGHTA, CDR2 FQGNSA. The CDR3 region is CASRGEGQYGYTF. CDR3 sequence (DNA): TGTGCCAGCAGGGGGGAGGGTCAGTATGGCTACACCTTC.